The 27 T cell receptor beta chains reported below all come from one sample, sequenced in a study of T cells in Graves' hyperthyroidism and ophthalmopathy (dated by TCRdb to the late 2010s). The library was obtained by multiplex PCR. Data came from an Illumina HiSeq 2000. The TCR beta CDR3 regions were amplified from the RNA transcripts. The TCR CDR3 was subjected to a first round of RT-PCR using the HTBI primer set and the Qiagen OneStep RT-PCR kit. The public sequencing data were trimmed at Q25 with fastp and processed into clonotypes with MiXCR by TCRdb, which kept only in-frame beta chains. Duplicate CDR3 protein sequences are folded into a single record with the most common DNA and genes. Here the sample has some 550,000 distinct CDR3 sequences; about 16% occur a single time. The biggest ten clones account for roughly 3.5% of the sample. What was sequenced was blood. The receptors stem from a woman between 35 and 50 years old with Graves' ophthalmopathy.

This clonotype was seen only a few times. Because the CDR3 is missing its conserved closing phenylalanine or tryptophan, this is likely a read error. V usage is TRBV6-1 and J usage is TRBJ2-7; D is possibly TRBD1 or TRBD2 (5 bases each). The V end lost 6 bases, the J end lost 0 bases, and 15 bases lay between the germline ends. The CDR3 has 15 amino acids. CDR1 is MNHNS, CDR2 SASEGT, per germline. The CDR3 DNA follows: TGTGCCAGCAGCTCCGGGACGTTTAGCTCCTACGAGCAGTACCTC. This sequence encodes CASSSGTFSSYEQYL.

This clonotype was recorded many times. The rearrangement joins TRBV7-8 to TRBJ2-7; D unresolved. CDR1 SGHVS and CDR2 FQNEAQ come from the germline V gene. The CDR3 is 14 residues long. Between the trimmed V and J ends, which lost 0 bases and 2 bases, there was a span of 8 bases. The DNA of the CDR3 is TGTGCCAGCAGCTTAGCAGCGCCGCCCTACGAGCAGTACTTC. The encoded protein is CASSLAAPPYEQYF.

This clonotype was recorded at least ten times. The chain joins TRBV12-3 or TRBV12-4 to TRBJ2-7; D might be TRBD1 (6 bases). The ends were cut back, 7 bases at V and 6 bases at J, with 19 bases in the middle. The CDR3 contains 14 residues. The CDR3 spells CASKMHREGSEQYF. DNA of the CDR3: TGTGCCAGCAAGATGCACAGGGAAGGCTCCGAGCAGTACTTC.

This clonotype was seen many times. The V gene is TRBV7-3, the J gene TRBJ2-3; 8 bases line up with TRBD2. This CDR3 is built from 13 residues. Germline V gene sequence: CDR1 SGHTA, CDR2 FQGTGA. With 5 bases clipped from V and 4 bases from J, the junction kept 2 bases outside the gene matches. The CDR3 nucleotides are TGTGCCAGCAGCCACGGGGGGGCAGATACGCAGTATTTT. Translated, it gives CASSHGGADTQYF.

In this sample, this clonotype turned up a few times. V gene TRBV20-1 combines with J gene TRBJ2-3; perhaps TRBD2 as D (5 bases). The germline CDR1 and CDR2 sequences are DFQATT and SNEGSKA (reference sequence). The CDR3 spans 15 residues. Trimming pared 3 bases from V and 4 bases from J, leaving 17 bases between. CDR3 in DNA: TGCAGTGCTAGGGATTGGACCGAGGGCCCAGATACGCAGTATTTT. It is translated as CSARDWTEGPDTQYF.

The V gene is TRBV6-6, the J gene TRBJ2-1, with D maybe TRBD1 (6 bases). Germline CDR1 and CDR2: MNHNY and SVGAGI (reference sequence). V lost 0 bases, J lost 1 base, and 7 bases lay in between. The CDR3 loop spans 15 amino acids. DNA of the CDR3: TGTGCCAGCAGTTACTCTGGGACATCCTACAATGAGCAGTTCTTC. This gives the protein CASSYSGTSYNEQFF.

There are a few counts of this clonotype. The rearrangement links TRBV6-1 to TRBJ2-1, with D possibly matching TRBD2 (5 bases). The CDR3 is 17 residues long. Germline lookup yields CDR1 MNHNS and CDR2 SASEGT. With 6 bases removed from V and 2 bases from J, the gap between germline ends came to 20 bases. The CDR3 reads CASREALGFRTYNEQFF. The DNA for the CDR3 is TGTGCCAGCAGGGAGGCCCTGGGCTTTAGAACCTACAATGAGCAGTTCTTC.

V is TRBV29-1 and J is TRBJ2-7, with D possibly being TRBD2 (5 bases). Germline assignment: CDR1 SQVTM and CDR2 ANQGSEA. CDR3 size: 13 residues. Trimming removed 1 base at V and 7 bases at J, with 14 bases between. CDR3 sequence (DNA): TGCAGCGTTGAAGGCGTTGGTTCGGGAGAGCAGTACTTC. The encoded protein is CSVEGVGSGEQYF.

This clonotype appeared many times. The chain links TRBV28 to TRBJ2-5; a possible D gene is TRBD1 (6 bases). CDR3 size: 12 residues. The V end lost 10 bases, the J end lost 5 bases, and 14 bases lay between the germline ends. CDR1 MDHEN and CDR2 SYDVKM come from the germline V gene. This CDR3 reads CATSEQGETQYF. Written as DNA, the CDR3 is TGTGCCACCTCAGAACAGGGCGAGACCCAGTACTTC.

This clonotype was counted many times. The chain is built from TRBV18 and TRBJ2-7; TRBD2 aligns across 9 bases. V shed 5 bases and J 2 bases; nucleotides not matched to a gene: 10. The CDR3 is 16 residues long. The germline V gene encodes CDR1 KGHSH and CDR2 LQKENI. The DNA for the CDR3 is TGTGCCAGCTCATTCCGGGCGGGAGGGACCCCCTACGAGCAGTACTTC. The encoded protein is CASSFRAGGTPYEQYF.

This clonotype was counted many times. J is TRBJ2-7 and V is TRBV28, with 16 bases fitting TRBD2. The germline gives CDR1 MDHEN, CDR2 SYDVKM. J lost 2 bases, V lost 5 bases, and 9 bases had no gene match. The CDR3 length is 18 residues. This chain's CDR3 is CASSGGGLAGGPAYEQYF. As DNA, the CDR3 is TGTGCCAGCAGTGGCGGGGGACTAGCGGGAGGGCCAGCCTACGAGCAGTACTTC.

This clonotype showed up many times. The rearrangement uses TRBV20-1 and TRBJ1-2, with D perhaps matching TRBD1 (5 bases). The length of the CDR3 is 13 residues. Germline assignment: CDR1 DFQATT and CDR2 SNEGSKA (reference sequence). V lost 6 bases and J lost 7, with 18 bases in between. The CDR3 region is CSAMGRGHGGYTF. In nucleotides, the CDR3 is TGCAGTGCAATGGGACGGGGTCATGGTGGCTACACCTTC.

This clonotype appeared a single time. The chain carries TRBV29-1 and TRBJ2-1; no firm D call. Deletions cut 5 bases from V and 2 bases from J, with 7 bases between. CDR1 is SQVTM, CDR2 ANQGSEA, per germline. The CDR3 length is 12 residues. The CDR3: CSVCPAYNEQFF. The CDR3 coding sequence is TGCAGCGTTTGTCCAGCCTACAATGAGCAGTTCTTC.

This clonotype has only a few counts. V gene TRBV7-9 combines with J gene TRBJ1-6; D gene ambiguous. The CDR3 runs to 15 residues. Germline CDR1 reads SEHNR; CDR2 reads FQNEAQ (reference sequence). Between the trimmed V and J ends, which lost 1 base and 8 bases, there was a span of 12 bases. CDR3 region: CASSLVRDRDSPLHF. CDR3 nucleotide sequence: TGTGCCAGCAGCTTAGTGCGAGACCGGGATTCACCCCTCCACTTT.

As to this clonotype: Germline is not matched at one junction end, which may reflect a read error. The V and J genes are TRBV5-1 and TRBJ1-5; 9 bases fit TRBD1. CDR1 SGHRS and CDR2 YFSETQ come from the germline V gene. This CDR3 region has 14 residues. In DNA form, the CDR3 reads TGCGCCAGCAGCCCGGGACAGGGAAATCAGCCCCAGCGTTTT. This gives the protein CASSPGQGNQPQRF.

This clonotype was observed a few times. This chain links TRBV24-1 with TRBJ2-7, with 8 bases fitting TRBD1. The CDR3 runs to 14 residues. The V gene's germline CDR1 is KGHDR and CDR2 SFDVKD. Trimming at V came to 3 bases and at J to 0 bases, leaving 0 bases not matched to a gene. CDR3 sequence: CATSDTGGSYEQYF. The CDR3 DNA reads as TGTGCCACCAGTGATACAGGGGGCTCCTACGAGCAGTACTTC.

The table lists this clonotype with many counts. The chain combines TRBV20-1 with TRBJ2-3; 9 nucleotides align to TRBD2. CDR3 size: 16 residues. With 1 base clipped from V and 3 bases from J, the junction kept 8 bases outside the gene matches. Per germline, CDR1 DFQATT and CDR2 SNEGSKA (reference sequence). The CDR3 sequence is CSARGDSGGDTDTQYF. CDR3 nucleotides: TGCAGTGCTAGAGGGGATAGCGGGGGTGATACAGATACGCAGTATTTT.

This rearrangement joins TRBV6-1 to TRBJ2-3, with D perhaps matching TRBD2 (6 bases). Trimming cost V 3 bases and J 1 base, with 11 bases left between them. CDR3 length equals 15 residues. Germline CDR1 reads MNHNS; CDR2 reads SASEGT. The CDR3, as DNA: TGTGCCAGCAGTGAGGAGGGGTTTCGCACAGATACGCAGTATTTT. Translating gives CASSEEGFRTDTQYF.

This clonotype was observed at least ten times. The chain couples TRBV29-1 to TRBJ1-1; 8 bases align to TRBD1. Looked up from germline, CDR1 is SQVTM and CDR2 is ANQGSEA. The CDR3 is 14 residues long. The ends lost 4 bases at V and 2 bases at J; junction bases unmatched: 6. Written as DNA, the CDR3 is TGCAGCGTTGTCCCCAGGGGGCTAAACACTGAAGCTTTCTTT. Translating gives CSVVPRGLNTEAFF.

This clonotype occurred a few times. This chain links TRBV28 with TRBJ2-5, with 8 bases that match TRBD1. Trimming cost V 2 bases and J 0 bases; bases outside gene matches: 5. The CDR3 sequence is 16 residues long. From germline, CDR1 is MDHEN and CDR2 SYDVKM. The CDR3 DNA follows: TGTGCCAGCAGTTTAGAGGAGGACAGGGACCAAGAGACCCAGTACTTC. Translating it yields CASSLEEDRDQETQYF.

This clonotype has at least ten counts. The chain couples TRBV2 to TRBJ1-2, with D possibly TRBD1 on 6 matching bases. The V gene lost 6 bases and the J gene lost 2 bases, with 19 bases spanning the gap. Per the germline V gene, CDR1 is SNHLY and CDR2 is FYNNEI. CDR3 length equals 16 residues. The chain's CDR3 is CASRPARGPLNYGYTF. The DNA for the CDR3 is TGTGCCAGCAGGCCCGCCCGGGGGCCCCTCAACTATGGCTACACCTTC. Filled out from reference TRBV2 and TRBJ1-2, the complete variable domain reads EPEVTQTPSHQVTQMGQEVILRCVPISNHLYFYWYRQILGQKVEFLVSFYNNEISEKSEIFDDQFSVERPDGSNFTLKIRSTKLEDSAMYFCASRPARGPLNYGYTFGSGTRLTVV.

The chain links TRBV24-1 to TRBJ2-1; 9 bases are a match to TRBD1. CDR3 length equals 14 residues. Looked up from germline, CDR1 is KGHDR and CDR2 is SFDVKD. The trim removed 8 bases at V and 7 bases at J, leaving 8 bases unmatched. The CDR3 loop is CATMEQGAGNEQFF. The CDR3 DNA sequence: TGTGCCACCATGGAACAGGGGGCAGGGAATGAGCAGTTCTTC.

The chain couples TRBV18 to TRBJ2-3; 10 bases align to TRBD1. After removal of 5 bases from V and 5 bases from J, the junction contained 10 bases not matched to a gene. CDR1 is KGHSH, CDR2 LQKENI, per germline. This CDR3 is built from 16 residues. The DNA of the CDR3 is TGTGCCAGCTCATTCAATTCGGGACAGGGGCAAGATACGCAGTATTTT. It encodes CASSFNSGQGQDTQYF.

In this sample, this clonotype turned up many times. Written as DNA, the CDR3 is TGTGCCAGCAGCTTTCCCGGGACCTTGGGAAAGACCCAGTACTTC. As protein: CASSFPGTLGKTQYF. The rearrangement joins TRBV11-2 to TRBJ2-5; D is perhaps TRBD1 or TRBD2 (5 bases each). This CDR3 has 15 residues. Trimming removed 3 bases at V and 6 bases at J, with 17 bases between. Germline CDR1 is SGHAT and CDR2 is FQNNGV.

This clonotype was counted at least ten times. This sequence joins TRBV2 and TRBJ1-4; the D gene is possibly TRBD1 (5 bases). V was shortened by 8 bases and J by 8 bases, with 18 bases between the two germline ends. The CDR3 spans 14 residues. Germline lookup yields CDR1 SNHLY and CDR2 FYNNEI. The CDR3, as DNA: TGTGCCAGCCATTTTGGCTCCGAGGGGGAAAAACTGTTTTTT. Its translation: CASHFGSEGEKLFF.

Many counts were recorded for this clonotype. V gene TRBV5-1 combines with J gene TRBJ2-1, with TRBD1 as a possible D gene (6 bases). Germline values: CDR1 SGHRS, CDR2 YFSETQ. V lost 0 bases, J lost 3 bases, and 10 bases lay in between. This CDR3 contains 15 residues. This CDR3 reads CASSLGQEIYNEQFF. CDR3 nucleotides: TGCGCCAGCAGCTTGGGACAGGAGATCTACAATGAGCAGTTCTTC. Together with reference TRBV5-1 and TRBJ2-1, the CDR3 gives the full variable domain: KAGVTQTPRYLIKTRGQQVTLSCSPISGHRSVSWYQQTPGQGLQFLFEYFSETQRNKGNFPGRFSGRQFSNSRSEMNVSTLELGDSALYLCASSLGQEIYNEQFFGPGTRLTVL.

This chain joins TRBV19 and TRBJ2-7; 10 nucleotides agree with TRBD2. This CDR3 spans 15 amino acids. V shed 4 bases, J shed 0 bases, and the junction held 3 bases outside the gene matches. The germline gives CDR1 LNHDA, CDR2 SQIVND (reference sequence). Here the CDR3 reads CASSTPSGSSYEQYF. DNA of the CDR3: TGTGCCAGTAGTACCCCTAGCGGGAGCTCCTACGAGCAGTACTTC. The full variable domain, completed using reference TRBV19 and TRBJ2-7, is DGGITQSPKYLFRKEGQNVTLSCEQNLNHDAMYWYRQDPGQGLRLIYYSQIVNDFQKGDIAEGYSVSREKKESFPLTVTSAQKNPTAFYLCASSTPSGSSYEQYFGPGTRLTVT.